This TCR beta chain was observed in a study of T-cell reconstitution after alpha-beta-depleted transplantation in children. Preparation of the TCRbeta library used unique molecular identifiers. A single record per CDR3 protein comes from TCRdb applying MiXCR to the PCR reads. The repertoire holds about 610,000 distinct CDR3 sequences, with 10% to 13% as singletons. V lost 3 bases and J lost 6; bases outside the gene matches: 5. The germline V gene has CDR1 SEHNR and CDR2 FQNEAQ (reference sequence). The CDR3 is 15 residues long. This clonotype was detected many times. The TCR sequence derives from a human donor who donated a stem cell graft to a child with acute myeloid leukemia. The V call is TRBV7-9, the J call TRBJ2-1, with TRBD2 matching over 10 bases. The input for sequencing was PBMCs from the stem cell graft donor, taken from the stem cell graft. CDR3 bases: TGTGCCAGCAGCTTCGGGCTAGCGGGAGTCAATGAGCAGTTCTTC. Translation gives CASSFGLAGVNEQFF.